The source of this T cell receptor (beta chain) is a study of T cell responses to AZD1222 COVID-19 vaccine. Study-level results: Elevations in Spike-specific TCR breadth and depth followed administration of two AZD1222 doses. Reports indicate that nearly half of spike-specific TCRs are directed at unmutated variant regions.

Regarding this clone: No antigen is known for it.

Sequencing used immunoSEQ multiplex PCR; TCRdb keeps in-frame clones, though not all of them. Among 100,000 to 150,000 clones, 90% were seen once, and the ten largest hold about 4%. CDR3 length: 16 residues. Trimming took 2 bases from V and 0 from J, leaving 11 bases between them. Germline V lookup: CDR1 MDHEN, CDR2 SYDVKM. Here the sequenced sample was peripheral blood, taken on day 0 of MenACWY control vaccination. This receptor was obtained from an adult in good health. This chain joins TRBV28 and TRBJ2-4; perhaps TRBD1 as D (6 bases). The CDR3 sequence is CASSLTGNLAKNIQYF. CDR3 nucleotide sequence: TGTGCCAGCAGTTTAACAGGGAACTTAGCCAAAAACATTCAGTACTTC.